This entry lists 11 T cell receptor beta chains sequenced from one sample in a study of T cell repertoires and HLA-DP antigens. Their antigens remain unidentified. TCRdb's table, derived via immunoSEQ multiplex PCR, lists solely in-frame clones and lacks some. This table has roughly 70,000 clones, roughly 75% appearing once. Sequencing was done on a sample of CD4+ T cells from PBMCs. The receptors shown here come from a man in his sixties in good health and CMV-seronegative.

The chain employs TRBV18 and TRBJ2-5; maybe TRBD1 (5 bases). The CDR3 consists of 13 residues. V lost 6 bases, J lost 5 bases, and 13 bases lay in between. From germline, CDR1 is KGHSH and CDR2 LQKENI. The CDR3 is CASSGRQIETQYF. In nucleotides, the CDR3 is TGTGCCAGCTCGGGTCGACAGATTGAGACCCAGTACTTC.

V is TRBV9 and J is TRBJ1-2; TRBD1 agrees at 7 bases. Losses at the gene ends were 4 bases for V and 4 bases for J; bases not matched to a gene: 13. Germline lookup yields CDR1 SGDLS and CDR2 YYNGEE. The length of the CDR3 is 16 residues. CDR3 sequence reads: CASSPGTVGGSYGYTF. The CDR3 region has the DNA TGTGCCAGCAGCCCCGGGACAGTCGGCGGAAGCTATGGCTACACCTTC.

The V gene is TRBV7-2, the J gene TRBJ2-7; D is unresolved. CDR3 size: 14 residues. Germline values: CDR1 SGHTA, CDR2 FQGNSA. V was shortened by 1 base and J by 4 bases, with 11 bases between the two germline ends. CDR3 coding DNA: TGTGCCAGCAGCTTAGTTTTTGGGCAGTACGAGCAGTACTTC. Translating it yields CASSLVFGQYEQYF.

This clone turned up a few times. The V gene is TRBV2, the J gene TRBJ1-5; TRBD1 is a possible D gene (6 bases). The germline gives CDR1 SNHLY, CDR2 FYNNEI. This CDR3 has 14 residues. The V end was cut by 6 bases, the J end by 3 bases, with 12 bases between. CDR3 region: CASRNRATNQPQHF. CDR3 nucleotide sequence: TGTGCCAGCAGGAACAGGGCTACCAATCAGCCCCAGCATTTT.

This clone was counted between two and nine times. V is TRBV19 and J is TRBJ1-6; no definite D call. The CDR3 has 12 residues. V lost 4 bases, J lost 8 bases, and 6 bases lay in between. Germline V lookup: CDR1 LNHDA, CDR2 SQIVND (reference sequence). In DNA form, the CDR3 reads TGTGCCAGTAGTACGTCGCATTCACCCCTCCACTTT. This codes for CASSTSHSPLHF. Full variable domain (remainder filled in from reference TRBV19 and TRBJ1-6): DGGITQSPKYLFRKEGQNVTLSCEQNLNHDAMYWYRQDPGQGLRLIYYSQIVNDFQKGDIAEGYSVSREKKESFPLTVTSAQKNPTAFYLCASSTSHSPLHFGNGTRLTVT.

The sample holds one count of this clone. The chain combines TRBV19 with TRBJ2-1; maybe TRBD2 (5 bases). Trimming removed 0 bases at V and 9 bases at J, with 15 bases between. This CDR3 contains 15 residues. Germline V gives CDR1 LNHDA, CDR2 SQIVND (reference sequence). DNA of the CDR3: TGTGCCAGTAGTATAGAGGGCGGCCCTCGGGGTGAGCAGTTCTTC. Translating it yields CASSIEGGPRGEQFF.

This clone is labeled as medium-sized. V gene TRBV5-1 combines with J gene TRBJ1-6; no definite D call. Deletions cut 2 bases from V and 5 bases from J, with 11 bases between. CDR3 length: 15 amino acids. Germline V gene lookup returns CDR1 SGHRS and CDR2 YFSETQ. CDR3 residues: CASSLGTQNNSPLHF. The CDR3 nucleotides read TGCGCCAGCAGCTTAGGTACGCAGAATAATTCACCCCTCCACTTT.

CDR3 nucleotides: TGTGCCAGCTCACCACGGGACAATCGAAACACTGAAGCTTTCTTT. It is translated as CASSPRDNRNTEAFF. The chain couples TRBV18 to TRBJ1-1; possible D gene TRBD1, 6 bases. Trimming stripped 1 base from V and 2 bases from J, with 11 bases between. The length of the CDR3 is 15 residues. The germline CDR1 and CDR2 sequences are KGHSH and LQKENI.

This chain links TRBV4-3 with TRBJ2-3; D may match TRBD1 or TRBD2 (7 bases each). This CDR3 contains 15 residues. Trimming removed 4 bases at V and 0 bases at J, with 11 bases between. Germline V gene data show CDR1 as LGHNA and CDR2 as YSLEER. The DNA for the CDR3 is TGCGCCAGCAGCCCCAGGGGGGGAAGCACAGATACGCAGTATTTT. It codes for CASSPRGGSTDTQYF.

The V and J genes are TRBV5-5 and TRBJ1-4, with 8 bases fitting TRBD1. V shed 4 bases and J 6 bases; nucleotides not matched to a gene: 5. CDR3 length: 14 residues. Germline CDR1 and CDR2: SGHKS and YYEKEE (reference sequence). CDR3 DNA sequence: TGTGCCAGCAGCCTTGGACAGGGCTATGAAAAACTGTTTTTT. This sequence encodes CASSLGQGYEKLFF.

V is TRBV4-1 and J is TRBJ2-3; 8 bases match TRBD1. The CDR3 has 15 residues. Per germline, CDR1 MGHRA and CDR2 YSYEKL. Trimming took 4 bases from V and 2 from J; bases not matched to a gene: 5. The CDR3 sequence is CASSPGQAYTDTQYF. DNA of the CDR3: TGCGCCAGCAGCCCGGGACAGGCCTACACAGATACGCAGTATTTT.